The 8 T cell receptor beta chains below were found in one sample sequenced in a study of radiotherapy plus CTLA-4 blockade in lung cancer. Repertoires were generated with immunoSEQ multiplex PCR, while TCRdb's copy carries only in-frame clones and drops some. The sample has around 70,000 clones; around 76% are singletons. The sequenced sample was peripheral blood, obtained from a patient treated with radiotherapy plus ipilimumab. The receptors here all came from a human donor with non-small cell lung cancer whose response to radiotherapy plus ipilimumab could not be evaluated. Some clones in this sample may be carry-over from other donors' samples.

As regards this clone: This specimen includes other DNA sequences encoding the same CDR3. V is TRBV6-5 and J is TRBJ1-5, with D maybe TRBD1 (5 bases). This CDR3 has 14 amino acids. V was trimmed by 0 bases and J by 7 bases, leaving 10 bases between them. Germline lookup yields CDR1 MNHEY and CDR2 SVGAGI. CDR3 amino acids: CASSYSGRAQPQHF. The CDR3 DNA follows: TGTGCCAGCAGTTACTCAGGCAGGGCGCAGCCCCAGCATTTT.

The chain couples TRBV7-9 to TRBJ1-4, with a possible D match to TRBD1 (5 bases). V was trimmed by 6 bases and J by 0 bases, leaving 11 bases between them. This CDR3 is 15 amino acids long. Germline assignment: CDR1 SEHNR and CDR2 FQNEAQ (reference sequence). CDR3 sequence: CASRFDSATNEKLFF. As DNA, the CDR3 is TGTGCCAGCAGGTTCGACAGTGCAACTAATGAAAAACTGTTTTTT.

This chain connects TRBV4-1 to TRBJ2-7; 8 nucleotides align to TRBD2. The trim removed 0 bases at V and 1 base at J, leaving 11 bases unmatched. The CDR3 spans 18 residues. Germline V CDR1 and CDR2: MGHRA, YSYEKL. The CDR3 DNA reads as TGCGCCAGCAGCCAAGATGGGGGTCGGGGCGGGGGGTCCTACGAGCAGTACTTC. It encodes CASSQDGGRGGGSYEQYF.

The V gene is TRBV19, the J gene TRBJ1-2, with no clear D. The CDR3 sequence is 12 residues long. The germline V and J ends were trimmed by 3 bases and 5 bases, with 7 bases remaining between them. Germline-derived CDR1 and CDR2 are LNHDA and SQIVND (reference sequence). CDR3 residues: CASSIDKYGYTF. CDR3 nucleotides: TGTGCCAGTAGTATCGACAAATATGGCTACACCTTC.

V and J are TRBV6-5 and TRBJ1-4; D not certain. The V gene lost 2 bases and the J gene lost 8 bases, with 12 bases spanning the gap. This CDR3 has 14 amino acids. Per the germline V gene, CDR1 is MNHEY and CDR2 is SVGAGI. Here the CDR3 reads CASSYGARNEKLFF. The CDR3 DNA follows: TGTGCCAGCAGTTACGGTGCCAGAAACGAAAAACTGTTTTTT.

The chain combines TRBV7-3 with TRBJ1-1, with D perhaps TRBD1 (6 bases). The germline V gene encodes CDR1 SGHTA and CDR2 FQGTGA. This CDR3 region has 13 residues. V was trimmed by 4 bases and J by 6 bases, leaving 12 bases between them. CDR3: CASSSQGTAEAFF. The DNA of the CDR3 is TGTGCCAGCAGCTCCCAGGGGACGGCTGAAGCTTTCTTT.

This clone was detected once. CDR3 region: CASSQVAGGHTQYF. The CDR3 region has the DNA TGCGCCAGCAGCCAAGTCGCAGGGGGACATACGCAGTATTTT. The V gene is TRBV4-3, the J gene TRBJ2-3, with 7 bases fitting TRBD1. Germline V CDR1 and CDR2: LGHNA, YSLEER. The CDR3 is 14 amino acids. J gave up 7 bases and V 1 base, and 5 bases lay outside the gene matches.

V gene TRBV27 combines with J gene TRBJ2-7, with 7 bases matching TRBD1. The CDR3 sequence is 18 residues long. V lost 9 bases and J lost 3; bases outside the gene matches: 23. CDR1 MNHEY and CDR2 SMNVEV come from the germline V gene (reference sequence). CDR3 sequence (DNA): TGTGCCAGGGCGAACTCCCTCAGCCGGACAGGAAATATCTACGAGCAGTACTTC. Encoded protein: CARANSLSRTGNIYEQYF.